A selection of T cell receptor beta chains follows, all from one sample in a study of a mutant IDH1 vaccine in newly diagnosed glioma. Assay used: immunoSEQ multiplex PCR; TCRdb lists only in-frame clones, some missing. The profile shows approximately 60,000 clones, roughly nine tenths of them singletons. Antigens of these TCRs are unknown. The sample consisted of PBMCs, taken from a glioma patient whose treatment included an IDH1 peptide vaccine. Source of these receptors: a man aged 35 to 55 with glioma. Each CDR3 is given with its conserved first and last residue. The D gene is left open where the match is weak. Expanded clones get a size class; other rows say once, few or many, or leave the size out.

j_gene,abundance,d_gene,len,v_gene,CDR3nt,CDR3aa
TRBJ2-4,-,-,13,TRBV18,TGTGCCAGCTCACCACTTACCGGAAACATTCAGTACTTC,CASSPLTGNIQYF
TRBJ2-1,-,-,13,TRBV7-3,TGTGCCAGCAGTCGAATACAGGGAGTTAAGCAGTTCTTC,CASSRIQGVKQFF
TRBJ2-7,-,TRBD2,14,TRBV10-3,TGTGCCATCAGTGAGACTAGCGGGAGCAGCGAGCAGTACTTC,CAISETSGSSEQYF
TRBJ2-1,-,TRBD2,14,TRBV2,TGTGCCAGCAGATCCGGGACTAGACACAATGAGCAGTTCTTC,CASRSGTRHNEQFF
TRBJ1-5,-,-,13,TRBV19,TGTGCCAGTAGTGCGGGACCTTATCAGCCCCAGCATTTT,CASSAGPYQPQHF
TRBJ1-2,-,TRBD1,15,TRBV27,TGTGCCAGCAGTTTCTCACTCGGACAGGGCTATGGCTACACCTTC,CASSFSLGQGYGYTF
TRBJ2-7,once,TRBD2,15,TRBV7-8,TGTGCCAGCAGCTTAAGCCTAGCGGGAGTAGGGGAGCAGTACTTC,CASSLSLAGVGEQYF
TRBJ1-1,-,-,18,TRBV14,TGTGCCAGCAGCCAAAGGTATAGGGCCTTATTTATGAACACTGAAGCTTTCTTT,CASSQRYRALFMNTEAFF
TRBJ2-1,few,TRBD2,17,TRBV19,TGTGCCAGTAGTATCGGCGGCGGCGGGAGGGCTTTGGATGAGCAGTTCTTC,CASSIGGGGRALDEQFF
TRBJ2-3,-,TRBD2,16,TRBV6-1,TGTGCCAGCAGTGTAGGTAGCGGGAGTCTTACAGATACGCAGTATTTT,CASSVGSGSLTDTQYF
TRBJ2-4,-,TRBD1,11,TRBV2,TGTGCCAGCGGACGCGGACAGGCTCAGTACTTC,CASGRGQAQYF
TRBJ2-7,-,TRBD2,16,TRBV5-8,TGTGCCAGCAGACCCCGGCCTGCTAGCGGCCTATACGAGCAGTACTTC,CASRPRPASGLYEQYF
TRBJ1-2,few,TRBD1,17,TRBV4-2,TGTGCCAGCAGCCAGGATGGGCCCGGACAGGGTTTCTATGGCTACACCTTC,CASSQDGPGQGFYGYTF
TRBJ1-2,-,TRBD1,15,TRBV7-8,TGTGCCAGCAGCTTATTGGGGGGACAGGTTGCTGGCTACACCTTC,CASSLLGGQVAGYTF